These 24 T cell receptor beta chains were sequenced from one sample in a study of CD8 T cell repertoires and HIV-1 epitope variants. Using immunoSEQ multiplex PCR, the repertoire was profiled, and TCRdb retains in-frame clones only, with some absent. This table holds around 5,700 clones, around 70% found once. Their antigens are not known. Material: cultured CD8+ T cells derived from PBMCs. All receptors come from a male donor with HIV.

This clone was counted a single time. The chain uses TRBV27 and TRBJ2-7; 10 nucleotides align to TRBD1. This CDR3 region has 14 residues. Germline lookup yields CDR1 MNHEY and CDR2 SMNVEV (reference sequence). V gave up 5 bases and J gave up 4 bases; unmatched junction bases: 5. DNA for the CDR3: TGTGCCAGCAGTACCGGGACAGGGGCTTACGAGCAGTACTTC. Protein sequence: CASSTGTGAYEQYF.

This clone was seen a single time. V gene TRBV29-1 combines with J gene TRBJ2-7, with TRBD2 identical over 14 bases. Trimming removed 3 bases from V and 3 bases from J; junction bases left unmatched: 7. Germline values: CDR1 SQVTM, CDR2 ANQGSEA. The CDR3 totals 16 residues. CDR3 sequence: CSVEGTSGRGGYEQYF. As DNA, the CDR3 is TGCAGCGTTGAGGGGACTAGCGGGAGAGGGGGCTACGAGCAGTACTTC.

The chain links TRBV4-2 to TRBJ1-1; the D gene is possibly TRBD1 (5 bases). Per germline, CDR1 LGHNA and CDR2 YNFKEQ. Trimming shortened V by 0 bases and J by 4 bases, and 21 bases separated the two germline ends. CDR3 size: 18 residues. CDR3 protein: CASSQDLTTWGPATEAFF. As DNA, the CDR3 is TGTGCCAGCAGCCAAGATTTGACGACCTGGGGCCCGGCCACTGAAGCTTTCTTT.

The chain links TRBV2 to TRBJ2-7; D unclear. Per the germline V gene, CDR1 is SNHLY and CDR2 is FYNNEI. The CDR3 sequence is 14 residues long. V dropped 5 bases and J dropped 2 bases, with 13 bases sitting between them. The CDR3 nucleotides are TGTGCCAGCAGTTCAGATGTCTCGGCCTACGAGCAGTACTTC. This encodes CASSSDVSAYEQYF.

The chain recombines TRBV23-1 with TRBJ1-2; D is uncertain. TRBV23-1 is an open reading frame whose function is uncertain. Trimming pared 4 bases from V and 14 bases from J, leaving 8 bases between. The CDR3 contains 9 residues. For the CDR3, the DNA is TGCGCCAGCAGTCTAGGGTGGACCTTC. Translation: CASSLGWTF.

The table lists this clone with a count of one. The chain carries TRBV20-1 and TRBJ1-1; possible D gene TRBD1, 5 bases. The CDR3 runs to 11 residues. Deletions cut 1 base from V and 10 bases from J, with 10 bases between. From germline, CDR1 is DFQATT and CDR2 SNEGSKA (reference sequence). This CDR3 is CSARAGYGAFF. The CDR3, as DNA: TGCAGTGCTAGAGCAGGGTATGGAGCTTTCTTT.

The V call is TRBV5-4, the J call TRBJ2-3; 7 nucleotides align to TRBD2. This CDR3 contains 18 residues. The V gene end was trimmed by 3 bases and the J gene end by 4 bases; junction bases not matched to a gene: 17. In germline, CDR1 is SGHNT, CDR2 YYREEE (reference sequence). The CDR3 loop reads CASSWGTRRESLADTQYF. For the CDR3, the DNA is TGTGCCAGCAGCTGGGGGACCCGGCGGGAGTCTCTTGCAGATACGCAGTATTTT.

CDR3 in amino acids: CASSISRDNEQFF. CDR3 DNA sequence: TGTGCCAGTAGTATAAGCAGGGACAATGAGCAGTTCTTC. V is TRBV19 and J is TRBJ2-1, with a weak D call TRBD1 (5 bases). The CDR3 consists of 13 residues. Germline loops: CDR1 LNHDA, CDR2 SQIVND (reference sequence). V lost 2 bases and J 5 bases, leaving 7 bases between the germline ends. Full variable domain (missing parts from reference TRBV19 and TRBJ2-1): DGGITQSPKYLFRKEGQNVTLSCEQNLNHDAMYWYRQDPGQGLRLIYYSQIVNDFQKGDIAEGYSVSREKKESFPLTVTSAQKNPTAFYLCASSISRDNEQFFGPGTRLTVL.

This clone was observed a handful of times. The chain recombines TRBV19 with TRBJ2-7; 10 bases agree with TRBD2. Germline-derived CDR1 and CDR2 are LNHDA and SQIVND (reference sequence). V dropped 4 bases and J dropped 0; count of bases not matched to a gene: 12. This CDR3 is 18 amino acids long. For the CDR3, the DNA is TGTGCCAGTAGTACTCACGCTGGACTAGCGGAAAGCTCCTACGAGCAGTACTTC. Translated, it gives CASSTHAGLAESSYEQYF.

The rearrangement uses TRBV7-9 and TRBJ1-3; D is unclear. The CDR3 has 17 residues. Between the trimmed V and J ends, which lost 5 bases and 2 bases, there was a span of 19 bases. Germline CDR1 is SEHNR and CDR2 is FQNEAQ (reference sequence). The CDR3 DNA reads as TGTGCCAGCAGCAACTCACGCACACCTACCCCTGGAAACACCATATATTTT. Its protein is CASSNSRTPTPGNTIYF.

This clone was recorded a few times. The J gene is TRBJ2-1, the V gene TRBV6-1; D is undetermined. This CDR3 contains 15 residues. The ends were cut back, 6 bases at V and 3 bases at J, with 15 bases in the middle. Germline CDR1 MNHNS, CDR2 SASEGT. The DNA of the CDR3 is TGTGCCAGCAGCGAATCCCCCCCAGTCTACAATGAGCAGTTCTTC. Translated, it gives CASSESPPVYNEQFF.

This clone was counted between two and nine times. The genes are TRBV5-4 and TRBJ2-5; D unclear. The length of the CDR3 is 14 residues. The V and J ends lost 4 bases and 0 bases respectively, with 10 bases between them. Germline-derived CDR1 and CDR2 are SGHNT and YYREEE (reference sequence). CDR3 nucleotides: TGTGCCAGCAGCCCAAGCCCAGACCAAGAGACCCAGTACTTC. It is translated as CASSPSPDQETQYF.

The genes are TRBV5-4 and TRBJ2-1, with D uncertain. V lost 0 bases, J lost 10 bases, and 14 bases lay in between. Germline CDR1 is SGHNT and CDR2 is YYREEE (reference sequence). This CDR3 has 14 amino acids. The CDR3 loop is CASSLGPLVIEQFF. In DNA form, the CDR3 reads TGTGCCAGCAGCTTGGGCCCGTTAGTTATCGAGCAGTTCTTC.

This clone was found once. The chain has TRBV11-1 and TRBJ2-1; 10 bases match TRBD2. The ends lost 0 bases at V and 7 bases at J; junction bases unmatched: 6. CDR1 is SGHAT, CDR2 FQDESV, per germline (reference sequence). CDR3 length: 16 amino acids. The DNA of the CDR3 is TGTGCCAGCAGCTTAGCGTGGGTAGCGGGAGGTAATGAGCAGTTCTTC. This gives the protein CASSLAWVAGGNEQFF.

This clone was seen only a few times. The chain couples TRBV6-1 to TRBJ1-1; 8 bases fit TRBD1. This CDR3 has 12 amino acids. CDR1 is MNHNS and CDR2 is SASEGT in the germline V gene. Germline trimming cut 5 bases from V and 7 bases from J; bases unmatched to any gene: 3. This chain's CDR3 is CASSRQGNEAFF. The CDR3 bases are TGTGCCAGCAGTCGACAGGGGAATGAAGCTTTCTTT.

V and J are TRBV19 and TRBJ2-1; TRBD1 matches at 11 bases. The CDR3 contains 16 residues. The J segment lost 2 bases and the V segment lost 2 bases, leaving 2 bases of the junction unmatched. Per germline, CDR1 LNHDA and CDR2 SQIVND (reference sequence). CDR3 residues: CASSITGQGAYNEQFF. CDR3 sequence (DNA): TGTGCCAGTAGTATAACGGGACAGGGGGCCTACAATGAGCAGTTCTTC.

Written as DNA, the CDR3 is TGTGCCAGCAGCCCTTCTAGCGGCCGAGGAGCCTACGAGCAGTACTTC. Encoded protein: CASSPSSGRGAYEQYF. The chain employs TRBV9 and TRBJ2-7, with TRBD2 identical over 7 bases. CDR3 length equals 16 residues. Per germline, CDR1 SGDLS and CDR2 YYNGEE. With V trimmed by 4 bases and J by 2 bases, 12 bases remained unmatched.

J is TRBJ2-3 and V is TRBV11-2; TRBD2 is a possible D gene (6 bases). Germline CDR1 is SGHAT and CDR2 is FQNNGV. The CDR3 spans 15 residues. V was trimmed by 5 bases and J by 2 bases, leaving 14 bases between them. The CDR3 here is CASSGSSSATDTQYF. As DNA, the CDR3 is TGTGCCAGCAGCGGCAGTTCTAGCGCCACAGATACGCAGTATTTT.

The CDR3 nucleotides are TGTGCCAGCAGCTTAGTAAGGGACCTCACAGATACGCAGTATTTT. This encodes CASSLVRDLTDTQYF. The chain joins TRBV7-6 to TRBJ2-3, with D possibly called TRBD1 or TRBD2 (5 bases each). Trimming left V 1 base short and J 2 bases short, with 10 bases between. This CDR3 region has 15 residues. Germline V CDR1 and CDR2: SGHVS, FNYEAQ.

The chain recombines TRBV27 with TRBJ2-3; D is undetermined. The ends were cut back, 0 bases at V and 2 bases at J, with 9 bases in the middle. Per germline, CDR1 MNHEY and CDR2 SMNVEV (reference sequence). The CDR3 has 15 residues. The CDR3 loop reads CASSLSPGYTDTQYF. DNA for the CDR3: TGTGCCAGCAGTTTATCCCCGGGCTACACAGATACGCAGTATTTT.

This clone was observed a few times. The chain carries TRBV5-5 and TRBJ2-1; D remains unclear. Germline V lookup: CDR1 SGHKS, CDR2 YYEKEE (reference sequence). Trimming left V 0 bases short and J 3 bases short, with 10 bases between. The CDR3 length is 15 residues. In DNA, the CDR3 is TGTGCCAGCAGCTTGGGGCTCGTGGACTACAATGAGCAGTTCTTC. Translation gives CASSLGLVDYNEQFF. Variable domain in full (rest from reference TRBV5-5 and TRBJ2-1): DAGVTQSPTHLIKTRGQQVTLRCSPISGHKSVSWYQQVLGQGPQFIFQYYEKEERGRGNFPDRFSARQFPNYSSELNVNALLLGDSALYLCASSLGLVDYNEQFFGPGTRLTVL.

The table lists this clone with a few counts. The V gene is TRBV6-1, the J gene TRBJ2-2; the D is unclear. The V gene's germline CDR1 is MNHNS and CDR2 SASEGT. Trimming left V 4 bases short and J 6 bases short, with 9 bases between. The CDR3 is made up of 13 amino acids. CDR3: CASSGLGAGELFF. The CDR3 DNA is TGTGCCAGCAGTGGCCTTGGCGCCGGGGAGCTGTTTTTT.

This clone has a handful of counts. This chain connects TRBV7-6 to TRBJ1-1; D unclear. This CDR3 spans 15 amino acids. Between the trimmed V and J ends, which lost 5 bases and 4 bases, there was a span of 17 bases. CDR1 and CDR2 from the germline V gene are SGHVS and FNYEAQ. For the CDR3, the DNA is TGTGCCAGCAGCCCTTCGTTTGGGGTGGGCACTGAAGCTTTCTTT. Translating gives CASSPSFGVGTEAFF.

V is TRBV28 and J is TRBJ1-2; TRBD1 agrees at 7 bases. The germline gives CDR1 MDHEN, CDR2 SYDVKM. The CDR3 has 17 residues. Trimming took 5 bases from V and 6 from J; bases not matched to a gene: 18. CDR3 DNA sequence: TGTGCCAGCAGTCCCCGACAGGGAGGGCGTAGGGTGCATGGCTACACCTTC. Amino acid sequence: CASSPRQGGRRVHGYTF.